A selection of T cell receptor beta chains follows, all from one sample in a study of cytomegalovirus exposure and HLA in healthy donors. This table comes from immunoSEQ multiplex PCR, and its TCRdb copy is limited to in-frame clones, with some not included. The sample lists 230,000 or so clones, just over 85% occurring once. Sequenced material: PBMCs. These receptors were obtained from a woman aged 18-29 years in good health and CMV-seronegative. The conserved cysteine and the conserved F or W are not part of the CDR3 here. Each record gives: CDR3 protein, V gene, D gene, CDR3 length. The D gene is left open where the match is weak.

ASSLAGNPSYEQY	TRBV5-1	.	13
ASSVGGVGTDTQY	TRBV9	.	13
ASSPEGVATYEQY	TRBV5-1	.	13
ATTMMGLPHNEQF	TRBV11-2	.	13
ASSPLFGRVSDTQY	TRBV27	TRBD2	14
ASSQGTRAEQY	TRBV4-1	TRBD2	11
ASRPGLAGGHFYEQY	TRBV5-1	TRBD2	15
ASSPFGANVLT	TRBV2	.	11
ASSLEGQGASGQF	TRBV5-1	TRBD1	13
ASREVETYNEQF	TRBV2	.	12
ASSLSVIGTLDNEQF	TRBV5-1	.	15
ASSLARDTQY	TRBV5-6	.	10
ASSTVDNRKTYGYT	TRBV4-1	.	14
SVSGLAGGGRSYEQY	TRBV29-1	TRBD2	15
SVEEGPQHEKLF	TRBV29-1	.	12
ASSQEAGLAVYNEQF	TRBV4-2	TRBD2	15
ASSPRSYEQY	TRBV2	.	10
ASSLGPGAYEQY	TRBV5-6	.	12
ASSLLAEASSTF	TRBV28	.	12
ASSGNRGWRSETQY	TRBV5-8	TRBD1	14
ASSPRGGGSRNQETQY	TRBV5-6	TRBD2	16
ASSLGPSSGNTIY	TRBV11-2	.	13
ASSPRQGMDYGYT	TRBV18	.	13
ASRSLAGGPFEQY	TRBV28	TRBD2	13
AWSVPTSGYYNEQF	TRBV30	TRBD2	14
ASSLEGEAF	TRBV27	.	9
ASSEPGLANYGYT	TRBV25-1	.	13
SAAQGSYEQY	TRBV29-1	.	10